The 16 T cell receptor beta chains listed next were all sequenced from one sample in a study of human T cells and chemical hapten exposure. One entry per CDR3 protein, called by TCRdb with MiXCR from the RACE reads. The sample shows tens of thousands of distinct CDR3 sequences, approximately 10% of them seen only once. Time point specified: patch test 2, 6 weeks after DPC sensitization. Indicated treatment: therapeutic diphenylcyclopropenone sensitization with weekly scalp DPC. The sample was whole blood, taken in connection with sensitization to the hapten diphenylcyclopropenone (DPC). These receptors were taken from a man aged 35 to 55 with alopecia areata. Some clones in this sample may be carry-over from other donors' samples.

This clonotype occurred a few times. This chain's CDR3 is CSARDPTARHEQYV. The CDR3 DNA is TGCAGTGCTAGAGATCCGACCGCCCGTCACGAGCAGTACGTC. The genes are TRBV20-1 and TRBJ2-7; D remains ambiguous. The CDR3 contains 14 residues. The ends were cut back, 0 bases at V and 5 bases at J, with 14 bases in the middle. CDR1 and CDR2 from the germline V gene are DFQATT and SNEGSKA (reference sequence).

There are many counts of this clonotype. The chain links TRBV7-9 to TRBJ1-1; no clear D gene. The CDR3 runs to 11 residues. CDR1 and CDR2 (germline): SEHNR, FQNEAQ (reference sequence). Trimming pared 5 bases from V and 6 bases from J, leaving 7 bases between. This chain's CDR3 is CASSRVAEAFF. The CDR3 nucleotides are TGTGCCAGCAGCCGGGTCGCTGAAGCTTTCTTT.

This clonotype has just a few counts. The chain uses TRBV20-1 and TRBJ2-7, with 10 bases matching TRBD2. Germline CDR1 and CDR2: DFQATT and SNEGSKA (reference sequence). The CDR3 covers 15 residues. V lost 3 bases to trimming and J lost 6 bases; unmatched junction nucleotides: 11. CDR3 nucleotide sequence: TGCAGTGCTAGTGAGATAGCGGGAGGATTAGCCGAGCAGTACTTC. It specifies CSASEIAGGLAEQYF.

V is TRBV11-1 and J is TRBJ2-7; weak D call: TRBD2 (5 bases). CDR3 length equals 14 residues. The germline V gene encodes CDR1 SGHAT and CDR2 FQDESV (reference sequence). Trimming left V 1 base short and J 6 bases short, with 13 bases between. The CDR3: CASSLGGGRGEQYV. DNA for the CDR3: TGTGCCAGCAGCTTAGGTGGAGGTAGAGGCGAGCAGTACGTC.

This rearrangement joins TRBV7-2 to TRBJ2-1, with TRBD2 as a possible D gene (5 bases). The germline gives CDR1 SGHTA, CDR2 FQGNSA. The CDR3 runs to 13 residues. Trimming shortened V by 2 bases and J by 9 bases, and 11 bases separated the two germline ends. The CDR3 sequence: CASSLKVAGEQFF. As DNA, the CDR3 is TGTGCCAGCAGCTTAAAGGTCGCGGGTGAGCAGTTCTTC.

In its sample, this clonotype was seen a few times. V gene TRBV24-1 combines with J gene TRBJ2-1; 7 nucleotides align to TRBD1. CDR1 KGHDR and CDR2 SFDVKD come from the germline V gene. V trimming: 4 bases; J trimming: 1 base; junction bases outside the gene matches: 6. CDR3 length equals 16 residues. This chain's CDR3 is CATSDPGGASYNEQFF. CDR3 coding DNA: TGTGCCACCAGTGACCCAGGGGGAGCTTCCTACAATGAGCAGTTCTTC.

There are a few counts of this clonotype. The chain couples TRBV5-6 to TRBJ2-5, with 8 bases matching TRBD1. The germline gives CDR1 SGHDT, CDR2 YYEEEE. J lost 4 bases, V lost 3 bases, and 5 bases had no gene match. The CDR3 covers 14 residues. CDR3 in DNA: TGTGCCAGCAGCTCACGGACAGGGATAGAGACCCAGTACTTC. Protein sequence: CASSSRTGIETQYF.

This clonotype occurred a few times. CDR3 DNA: TGTGCCAGCAGTCCCGGGACTAGCGGGAACTCCTACAATGAGCAGTTCTTC. Encoded protein: CASSPGTSGNSYNEQFF. The chain employs TRBV27 and TRBJ2-1; TRBD2 agrees at 13 bases. This CDR3 contains 17 residues. Germline V gives CDR1 MNHEY, CDR2 SMNVEV (reference sequence). V lost 5 bases to trimming and J lost 0 bases; unmatched junction nucleotides: 4.

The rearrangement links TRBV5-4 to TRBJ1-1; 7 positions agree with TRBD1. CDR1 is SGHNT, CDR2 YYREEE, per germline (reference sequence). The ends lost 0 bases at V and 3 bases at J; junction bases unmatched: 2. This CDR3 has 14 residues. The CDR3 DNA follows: TGTGCCAGCAGCTTGGAGACAGGGTACACTGAAGCTTTCTTT. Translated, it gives CASSLETGYTEAFF.

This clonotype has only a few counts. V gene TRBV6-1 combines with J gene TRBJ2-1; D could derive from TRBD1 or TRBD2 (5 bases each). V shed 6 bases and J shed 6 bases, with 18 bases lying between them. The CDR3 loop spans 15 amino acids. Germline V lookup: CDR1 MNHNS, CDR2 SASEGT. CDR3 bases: TGTGCCAGCAGCGTAGGGGACCGCCGGGGCAATGAGCAGTTCTTC. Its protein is CASSVGDRRGNEQFF.

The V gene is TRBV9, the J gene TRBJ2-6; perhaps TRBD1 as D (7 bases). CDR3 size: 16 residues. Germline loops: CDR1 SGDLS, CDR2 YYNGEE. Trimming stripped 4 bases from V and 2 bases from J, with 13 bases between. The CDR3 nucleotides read TGTGCCAGCAGCCCCAGGAGGGGGCCTGGGGCCAACGTCCTGACTTTC. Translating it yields CASSPRRGPGANVLTF.

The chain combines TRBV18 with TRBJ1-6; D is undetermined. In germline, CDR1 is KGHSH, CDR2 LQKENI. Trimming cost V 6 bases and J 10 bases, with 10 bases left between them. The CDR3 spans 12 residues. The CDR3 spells CASSQPGSPLHF. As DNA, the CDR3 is TGTGCCAGCTCGCAACCCGGCTCACCCCTCCACTTT.

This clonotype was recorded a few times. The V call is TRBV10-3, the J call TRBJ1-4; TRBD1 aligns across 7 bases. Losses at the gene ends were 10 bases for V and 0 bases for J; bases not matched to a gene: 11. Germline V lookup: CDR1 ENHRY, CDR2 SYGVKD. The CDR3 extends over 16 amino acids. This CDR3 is CASRRGQIATNEKLFF. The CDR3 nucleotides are TGTGCCAGCCGGAGGGGACAGATTGCAACTAATGAAAAACTGTTTTTT.

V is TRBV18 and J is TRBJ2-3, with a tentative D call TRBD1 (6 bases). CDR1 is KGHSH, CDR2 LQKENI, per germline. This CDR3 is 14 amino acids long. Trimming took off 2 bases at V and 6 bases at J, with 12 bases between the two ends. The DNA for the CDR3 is TGTGCCAGCTCACCAAGACAGGAAGCGGATACGCAGTATTTT. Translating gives CASSPRQEADTQYF. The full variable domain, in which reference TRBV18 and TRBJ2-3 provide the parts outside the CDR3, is NAGVMQNPRHLVRRRGQEARLRCSPMKGHSHVYWYRQLPEEGLKFMVYLQKENIIDESGMPKERFSAEFPKEGPSILRIQQVVRGDSAAYFCASSPRQEADTQYFGPGTRLTVL.

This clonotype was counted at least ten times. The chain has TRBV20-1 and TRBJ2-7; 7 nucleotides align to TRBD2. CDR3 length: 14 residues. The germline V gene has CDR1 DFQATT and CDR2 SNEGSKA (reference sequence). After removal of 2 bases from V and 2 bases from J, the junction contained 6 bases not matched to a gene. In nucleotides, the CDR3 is TGCAGTGCTAGACTAGCGGCGTCCCCCTACGAGCAGTACGTC. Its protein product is CSARLAASPYEQYV.

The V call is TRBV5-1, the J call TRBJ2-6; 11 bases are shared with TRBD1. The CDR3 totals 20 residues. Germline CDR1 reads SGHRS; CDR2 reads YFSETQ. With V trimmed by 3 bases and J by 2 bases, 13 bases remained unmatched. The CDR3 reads CASSYLTGQGVTTGANVLTF. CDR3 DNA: TGCGCCAGCAGCTATCTAACGGGACAGGGGGTTACAACTGGGGCCAACGTCCTGACTTTC.